This T cell receptor beta chain is from a study of blood T cell repertoires in COVID-19 (dated by TCRdb to 2019 to 2021). With regard to the full study: Samples covering the acute and convalescent phases of COVID-19 were provided by collaborators in the United States, Italy and Spain. The prospective study material was composed of cDNA or gDNA derived from T cells, B-cell-depleted T cells, or PBMCs. Deeply sampled blood TCRbeta repertoires from subjects exposed to, actively infected with, or recovered from COVID-19 were included in the dataset. The repertoires were released in a freely available public database meant as a resource for research on the immune response to SARS-CoV-2. Samples were obtained from the ongoing ImmuneRACE study (first 160 participants) and from about 1,300 subjects provided by 6 global collaborators. Nearly every sample came with metadata listing a de-identified subject ID, COVID-19 status, age in years and sex. Where available, HLA class I and class II types were taken from metadata supplied by the sample provider and were not determined by assay-based typing.

Overall results and qualifications from the work: How much clinical and demographic metadata was included differed by source and by participant, and the metadata was provided uncurated.

Clipping removes 2 bases from V and 7 bases from J, with 8 as the unmatched junction base count. CDR1 and CDR2 are read off the germline V gene (reference sequence) as LNHNV and YYDKDF. Spanning cysteine to phenylalanine, the CDR3 consists of 15 amino acids. Kept here is only the CDR3 DNA, which spans 45 bases and is read in frame from base 1. Participants in the prospective study were enrolled through a virtual design, were aged about 18 to 89 years, and lived in 24 United States geographic areas. Cohort assignment in the prospective study relied on participant-reported clinical history from a screening survey and a study questionnaire. ImmuneRACE Cohort 3 recovered participants were defined by two consecutive negative NP/OP PCR tests, healthcare professional clearance, or symptom resolution. In the prospective study, mobile phlebotomists collected whole blood, serum and a nasopharyngeal or oropharyngeal swab from each participant. Additional blood draws and questionnaires over an approximately 2-month period could optionally be provided by prospective study participants. Blood samples from the prospective study were shipped frozen or at room temperature prior to DNA extraction.

Comments on this clone: It lacks a known antigen. Base-call qualities are not available, and no considerably larger clone is one nucleotide away.

TCRbeta CDR3 regions were amplified from genomic DNA by means of the immunoSEQ Assay, a bias-controlled multiplex PCR. As for how the authors treated the data: Within the assay, amplification of reference gene primers was used to estimate how many nucleated cells each sample contained. To quantify the absolute abundance of each unique TCRbeta CDR3 rearrangement, sequence reads were collapsed and filtered. For each sample, productive Simpson clonality was calculated as the square root of Simpson's diversity index across productive rearrangements. TCRdb stores this immuneACCESS table with in-frame sequences only. Part of the clones is absent; in the studies checked, under half of the shortfall reflects unresolved V genes, and no reason is known for the rest. V, J and clone size were drawn from that table, and D and trimming were deduced from the DNA. The sample data list around 200,000 clones, and 88% of these were observed just once. In total, the top ten clones hold more than 2.5% of the sample.

The source is a woman aged 25 to 39 who had recovered from COVID-19. Sequencing input: PBMCs or T cells enriched from blood (not recorded which). This chain joins TRBV15 to TRBJ1-2; 9 central nucleotides agree with TRBD1. The encoded CDR3 is CATSRPGQGLGGYTF. The DNA sequence is TGTGCCACCAGCAGACCGGGACAGGGTTTGGGTGGCTACACCTTC.